This T cell receptor (beta chain) was sequenced for a study of blood T cell repertoires in COVID-19. In germline, CDR1 is LNHDA, CDR2 SQIVND (reference sequence). The CDR3 covers 14 residues. V was shortened by 3 bases and J by 4 bases, with 12 bases between the two germline ends. Sequencing used immunoSEQ multiplex PCR; TCRdb keeps in-frame clones, though not all of them. The repertoire holds 200,000 to 250,000 clones, with about 87% as singletons. The clonotype was recovered from a woman in her 30s who had been exposed to COVID-19. Sample: PBMCs or T cells enriched from blood (not recorded which). The rearrangement joins TRBV19 to TRBJ1-2; D may be TRBD1 (6 bases). The DNA for the CDR3 is TGTGCCAGTAGTATCGATGGACAGCCCTATGGCTACACCTTC. It encodes CASSIDGQPYGYTF.